This is a list of T cell receptor beta chains from one sample in a study of shared clonotypes between healthy human individuals. Clones were sequenced by immunoSEQ multiplex PCR, and TCRdb holds only the in-frame ones, with some missing. The data hold 2 million to 3 million clones, with approximately 94% observed a single time. Material for sequencing was naive CD4+ T cells sorted from blood. The origin of the receptors is a man aged 18-30 years in good health. Both conserved end residues are part of each CDR3. Each record gives: CDR3 protein, V gene, J gene.

cdr3_aa: CASSDIRARASGNTIYF
v_call: TRBV5-1
j_call: TRBJ1-3

cdr3_aa: CATRPGTGSGANVLTF
v_call: TRBV19
j_call: TRBJ2-6

cdr3_aa: CASRQAGDTQYF
v_call: TRBV7-2
j_call: TRBJ2-3

cdr3_aa: CASSSWTLGAYEQYF
v_call: TRBV27
j_call: TRBJ2-7

cdr3_aa: CASSGGATGGRNEQYF
v_call: TRBV9
j_call: TRBJ2-7

cdr3_aa: CASSEGGLAGSQETQYF
v_call: TRBV2
j_call: TRBJ2-5

cdr3_aa: CASSFYETQYF
v_call: TRBV11-2
j_call: TRBJ2-5

cdr3_aa: CASSSRTGGLVYTF
v_call: TRBV11-2
j_call: TRBJ1-2

cdr3_aa: CASSLLQGRGEKLFF
v_call: TRBV7-2
j_call: TRBJ1-4

cdr3_aa: CASSSLGLANTEAFF
v_call: TRBV6-5
j_call: TRBJ1-1